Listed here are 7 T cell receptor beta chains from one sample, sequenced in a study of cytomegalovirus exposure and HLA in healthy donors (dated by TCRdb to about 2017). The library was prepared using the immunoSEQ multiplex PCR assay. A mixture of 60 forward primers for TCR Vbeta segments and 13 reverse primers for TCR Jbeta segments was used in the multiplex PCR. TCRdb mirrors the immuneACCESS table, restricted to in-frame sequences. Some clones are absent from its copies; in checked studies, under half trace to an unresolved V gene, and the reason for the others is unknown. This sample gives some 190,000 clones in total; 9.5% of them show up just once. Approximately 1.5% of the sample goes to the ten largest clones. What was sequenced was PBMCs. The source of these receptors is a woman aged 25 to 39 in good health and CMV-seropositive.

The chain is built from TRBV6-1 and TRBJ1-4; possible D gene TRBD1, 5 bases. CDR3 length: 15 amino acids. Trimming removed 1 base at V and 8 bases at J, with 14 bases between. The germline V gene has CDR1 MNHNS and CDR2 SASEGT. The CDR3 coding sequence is TGTGCCAGCAGTGAAGGGCAACAGGTGGGGGAAAAACTGTTTTTT. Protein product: CASSEGQQVGEKLFF.

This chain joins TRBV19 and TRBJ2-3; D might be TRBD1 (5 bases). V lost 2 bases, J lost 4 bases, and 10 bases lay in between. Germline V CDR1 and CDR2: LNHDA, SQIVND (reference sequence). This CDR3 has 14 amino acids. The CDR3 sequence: CASSISLGPDTQYF. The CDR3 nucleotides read TGTGCCAGTAGTATAAGTTTGGGGCCAGATACGCAGTATTTT.

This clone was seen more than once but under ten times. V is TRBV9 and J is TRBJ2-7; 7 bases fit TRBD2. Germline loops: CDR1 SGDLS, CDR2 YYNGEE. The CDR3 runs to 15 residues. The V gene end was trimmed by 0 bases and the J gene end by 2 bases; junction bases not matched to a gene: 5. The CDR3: CASSVGGGGPYEQYF. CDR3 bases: TGTGCCAGCAGCGTAGGGGGGGGAGGGCCCTACGAGCAGTACTTC.

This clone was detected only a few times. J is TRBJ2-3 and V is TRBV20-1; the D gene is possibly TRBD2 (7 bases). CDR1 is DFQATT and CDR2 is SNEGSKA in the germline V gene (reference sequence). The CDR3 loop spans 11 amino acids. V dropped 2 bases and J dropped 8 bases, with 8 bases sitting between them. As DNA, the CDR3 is TGCAGTGCTAGAAGGGGGGGTACGCAGTATTTT. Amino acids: CSARRGGTQYF.

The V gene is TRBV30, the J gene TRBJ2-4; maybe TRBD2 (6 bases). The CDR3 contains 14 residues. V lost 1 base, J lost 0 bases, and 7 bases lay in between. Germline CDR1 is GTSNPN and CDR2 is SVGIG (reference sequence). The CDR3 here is CAWSAGGAKNIQYF. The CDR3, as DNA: TGTGCCTGGAGTGCCGGGGGAGCCAAAAACATTCAGTACTTC.

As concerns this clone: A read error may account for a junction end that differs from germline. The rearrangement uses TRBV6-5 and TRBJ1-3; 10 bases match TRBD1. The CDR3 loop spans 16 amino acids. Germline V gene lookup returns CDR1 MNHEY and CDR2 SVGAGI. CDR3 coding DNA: TGTGCCAGCAGTTACTCAGGGACAGGGGCCACCATTTCCTTAAATTTT. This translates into CASSYSGTGATISLNF.

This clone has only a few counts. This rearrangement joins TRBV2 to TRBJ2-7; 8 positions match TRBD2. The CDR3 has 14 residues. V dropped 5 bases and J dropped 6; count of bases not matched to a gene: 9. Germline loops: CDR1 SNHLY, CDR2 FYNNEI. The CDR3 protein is CASSHSAGVGEQYF. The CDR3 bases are TGTGCCAGCAGTCACTCAGCGGGAGTGGGCGAGCAGTACTTC.